The 13 T cell receptor beta chains listed next were all sequenced from one sample in a study of tumor-infiltrating lymphocytes in primary liver carcinoma. For blood RNA, unsorted whole blood served as the source, and germline DNA was extracted too. The researchers produced TCR beta cDNA from approximately 460 ng total RNA with a constant-region primer. Slightly modified ARM-PCR served as the procedure for the TCR beta libraries. These libraries came from three rounds of nested multiplex PCR. Rounds one and two of PCR, each of roughly 10 cycles, were primed with TRBV1-TRBV30 forward primers and a C-beta reverse primer. TCRdb reprocessed the multiplex PCR reads with MiXCR, giving one entry per CDR3 protein. Of about 310,000 distinct CDR3 sequences listed, 55% to 65% are singletons. Source material: peripheral blood. The receptors shown here come from a man in his forties or fifties with primary liver carcinoma and hepatitis B virus infection.

Notes on this clonotype: The germline gene is not matched at one end of the junction; a read error may be the cause. V usage is TRBV7-9 and J usage is TRBJ2-6; TRBD1 or TRBD2 may be the D gene (5 bases each). Germline lookup yields CDR1 SEHNR and CDR2 FQNEAQ (reference sequence). The CDR3 sequence is 16 residues long. CDR3 region: CASSLENGAGGNVLTF. The CDR3, as DNA: TGTGCCAGCAGCTTGGAGAACGGGGCTGGGGGCAACGTCCTGACTTTC. Drawing the rest from reference TRBV7-9 and TRBJ2-6, the complete variable domain is DTGVSQNPRHKITKRGQNVTFRCDPISEHNRLYWYRQTLGQGPEFLTYFQNEAQLEKSRLLSDRFSAERPKGSFSTLEIQRTEQGDSAMYLCASSLENGAGGNVLTFGAGSRLTVL.

The genes are TRBV11-2 and TRBJ1-1; TRBD1 aligns across 7 bases. Germline CDR1 is SGHAT and CDR2 is FQNNGV. After removal of 1 base from V and 6 bases from J, the junction contained 14 bases not matched to a gene. The CDR3 is 17 amino acids. CDR3 loop: CASSLGQGGVMNAEAFF. The CDR3 DNA reads as TGTGCCAGCAGCTTAGGCCAGGGGGGAGTCATGAATGCTGAAGCTTTCTTT.

On this clonotype itself: Being one base from a much bigger clone, this may be a read error. A read error is likely, as this CDR3 ends without the conserved phenylalanine or tryptophan. The rearrangement uses TRBV12-3 or TRBV12-4 and TRBJ2-1; the match to TRBD1 covers 9 bases. The CDR3 contains 14 residues. With V trimmed by 7 bases and J by 8 bases, 9 bases remained unmatched. The CDR3 protein is CASTLTGGRYEQFL. CDR3 nucleotide sequence: TGTGCCAGCACCTTGACAGGGGGGAGGTATGAGCAGTTCTTA.

Regarding this clonotype: This may be a read error, as it is one base from a much larger clone. This rearrangement joins TRBV4-2 to TRBJ2-1; D gene uncertain. CDR1 is LGHNA, CDR2 YNFKEQ, per germline. The CDR3 loop spans 16 amino acids. The CDR3 is CASIQEPLTDYNEQFF. The CDR3 bases are TGTGCCAGCATCCAAGAGCCACTAACAGACTACAATGAGCAGTTCTTC.

This chain connects TRBV14 to TRBJ2-2; D is undetermined. Germline V gene data show CDR1 as SGHDN and CDR2 as FVKESK. This CDR3 is 13 amino acids long. V shed 2 bases and J shed 6 bases, with 7 bases lying between them. In DNA form, the CDR3 reads TGTGCCAGCAGCCAAATTGTGGCCGGGGAGCTGTTTTTT. This translates into CASSQIVAGELFF.

Of note for this clonotype: This sequence may be a read error, since a much larger clone differs from it by one base. The V gene is TRBV4-3, the J gene TRBJ1-2; D unclear. The germline gives CDR1 LGHNA, CDR2 YSLEER. This CDR3 has 15 residues. The CDR3 nucleotides read TGCGCCAGCAGCCAAGCCTGGGGAGGAAACTATGGCTACATCTTC. It codes for CASSQAWGGNYGYIF.

The chain recombines TRBV5-4 with TRBJ2-7; TRBD2 agrees at 8 bases. CDR3 length: 16 amino acids. Germline CDR1 is SGHNT and CDR2 is YYREEE (reference sequence). V lost 6 bases, J lost 2 bases, and 13 bases stayed unmatched. This chain's CDR3 is CASTTKPGLVTYEQYF. The DNA for the CDR3 is TGTGCCAGCACCACGAAACCGGGACTAGTAACCTACGAGCAGTACTTC.

Of note for this clonotype: A much larger clone differs by one base, so this may be a read error. The rearrangement joins TRBV12-3 or TRBV12-4 to TRBJ1-6; 7 positions match TRBD1. This CDR3 is 14 amino acids long. CDR3 loop: CASSQGQPNSSLHF. The CDR3, as DNA: TGTGCCAGCAGCCAGGGACAGCCCAATTCATCCCTCCACTTT.

The chain uses TRBV10-3 and TRBJ2-2; D uncertain. V lost 0 bases, J lost 6 bases, and 2 bases lay in between. CDR3 length: 12 amino acids. Germline V CDR1 and CDR2: ENHRY, SYGVKD. The CDR3 sequence is CAISESPGELFF. The DNA for the CDR3 is TGTGCCATCAGTGAGTCGCCCGGGGAGCTGTTTTTT.

Points on this clonotype: This may stem from a read error, because a much larger clone lies one nucleotide away. V gene TRBV6-2 or TRBV6-3 combines with J gene TRBJ2-3, with 7 nucleotides matching TRBD2. The CDR3 has 14 residues. Germline V CDR1 and CDR2: MNHEY, SVGEGT. The CDR3 region is CASSYSTSIDTQYF. CDR3 nucleotides: TGTGCCAGCAGTTACTCGACTAGCATAGATACGCAGTATTTT.

The rearrangement joins TRBV4-1 to TRBJ1-2; D remains ambiguous. V lost 0 bases, J lost 0 bases, and 8 bases lay in between. The CDR3 is made up of 15 amino acids. Germline V CDR1 and CDR2: MGHRA, YSYEKL. CDR3 amino acids: CASSQDPGANYGYTF. The CDR3 DNA is TGCGCCAGCAGCCAAGATCCAGGAGCTAACTATGGCTACACCTTC.

For this clonotype: A junction boundary mismatches the germline segment, possibly from a read error. The CDR3 protein is CASSLGPGDNSSLHF. CDR3 sequence (DNA): TGCGCCAGCAGCTTGGGGCCAGGGGACAATTCATCCCTCCACTTT. This chain joins TRBV5-1 and TRBJ1-6, with D possibly TRBD1 on 6 matching bases. This CDR3 is built from 15 residues. The germline V gene has CDR1 SGHRS and CDR2 YFSETQ.

The sample holds one count of this clonotype. This may be a read error: a much more frequent sequence differs by one nucleotide. The rearrangement links TRBV12-3 or TRBV12-4 to TRBJ2-2; 13 bases fit TRBD2. The CDR3 has 16 residues. CDR3 DNA: TGTGCCAACAGTCCCACTAGCGGGAGGGCCGGCGGGGAGCTGTTTTTT. Protein sequence: CANSPTSGRAGGELFF.